This T cell receptor beta chain was observed in a study of control samples from healthy donors and cancer patients (dated by TCRdb to about 2020). As regards this clone: The specificity of this receptor is unknown. No much larger clonotype is one base removed from it; base qualities were not supplied.

The method behind the library was the immunoSEQ multiplex PCR assay. TCRdb holds this immuneACCESS table with in-frame rearrangements only. Some clones are missing; in checked studies, unresolved V genes explain under half, and the rest has no known cause. The sample table holds about 160,000 clones, of which roughly 90% were seen once. The top ten clonotypes cover roughly 0.7% of the sample. Trimming accounts for 0 bases at V and 10 bases at J, while the number of junction bases matched to no gene is 5. From cysteine to phenylalanine, the CDR3 is 16 amino acids long. Only the CDR3 part of the read is kept: 48 bases, read in frame from the first base. From the germline V gene (reference sequence), CDR1 is SGHNT and CDR2 is YYREEE.

Source material: blood. Recombination linked TRBV5-4 to TRBJ1-6, with 12 bases in between that match TRBD1. The TCR was taken from a woman aged 30 to 39 in good health. The CDR3 region has the sequence CASSLGGQGARSPLHF. The sequenced DNA is TGTGCCAGCAGCTTGGGGGGACAGGGGGCGCGATCACCCCTCCACTTT.